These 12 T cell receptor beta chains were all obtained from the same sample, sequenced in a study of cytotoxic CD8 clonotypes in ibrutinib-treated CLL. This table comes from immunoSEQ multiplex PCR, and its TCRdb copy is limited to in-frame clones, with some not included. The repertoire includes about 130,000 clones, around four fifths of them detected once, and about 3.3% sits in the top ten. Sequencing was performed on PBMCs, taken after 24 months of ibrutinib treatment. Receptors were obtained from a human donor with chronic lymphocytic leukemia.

CDR3 region: CASSFGTGGGYEQYF. CDR3 nucleotides: TGCGCCAGCAGTTTCGGGACAGGGGGTGGGTACGAGCAGTACTTC. The chain has TRBV5-1 and TRBJ2-7; TRBD1 agrees at 11 bases. The V gene end was trimmed by 5 bases and the J gene end by 4 bases; junction bases not matched to a gene: 8. The germline CDR1 and CDR2 sequences are SGHRS and YFSETQ. The CDR3 runs to 15 residues. Full variable domain (remainder filled in from reference TRBV5-1 and TRBJ2-7): KAGVTQTPRYLIKTRGQQVTLSCSPISGHRSVSWYQQTPGQGLQFLFEYFSETQRNKGNFPGRFSGRQFSNSRSEMNVSTLELGDSALYLCASSFGTGGGYEQYFGPGTRLTVT.

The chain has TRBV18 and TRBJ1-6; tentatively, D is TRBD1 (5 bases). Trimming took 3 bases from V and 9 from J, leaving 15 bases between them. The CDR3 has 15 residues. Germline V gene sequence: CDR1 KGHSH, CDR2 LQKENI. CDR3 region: CASSPGWGGSSPLHF. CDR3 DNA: TGTGCCAGCTCACCGGGGTGGGGGGGTAGTTCACCCCTCCACTTT. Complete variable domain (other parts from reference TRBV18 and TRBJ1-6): NAGVMQNPRHLVRRRGQEARLRCSPMKGHSHVYWYRQLPEEGLKFMVYLQKENIIDESGMPKERFSAEFPKEGPSILRIQQVVRGDSAAYFCASSPGWGGSSPLHFGNGTRLTVT.

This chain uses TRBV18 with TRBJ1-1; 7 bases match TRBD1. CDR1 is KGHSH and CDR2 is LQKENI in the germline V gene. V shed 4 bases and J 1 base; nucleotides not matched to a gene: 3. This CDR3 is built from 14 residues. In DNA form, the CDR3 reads TGTGCCAGCTCACGACAGGGAAAGAACACTGAAGCTTTCTTT. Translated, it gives CASSRQGKNTEAFF.

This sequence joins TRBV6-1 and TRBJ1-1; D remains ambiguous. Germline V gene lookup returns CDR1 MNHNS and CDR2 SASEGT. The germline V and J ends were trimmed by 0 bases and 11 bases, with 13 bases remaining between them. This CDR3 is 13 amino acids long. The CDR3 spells CASSEALGLRAFF. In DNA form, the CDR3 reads TGTGCCAGCAGTGAAGCTCTAGGTCTTCGGGCTTTCTTT.

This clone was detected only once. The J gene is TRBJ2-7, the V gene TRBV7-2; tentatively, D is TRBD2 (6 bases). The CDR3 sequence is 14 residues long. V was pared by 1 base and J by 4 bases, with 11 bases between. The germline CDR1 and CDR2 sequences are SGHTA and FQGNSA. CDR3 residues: CASSLGKGLYEQYF. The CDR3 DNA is TGTGCCAGCAGCTTAGGGAAGGGACTTTACGAGCAGTACTTC.

The DNA for the CDR3 is TGCGCCAGCAGCTGGACGGGCGGCGGGGGACAAAAGACCCAGTACTTC. This gives the protein CASSWTGGGGQKTQYF. V is TRBV5-1 and J is TRBJ2-5; weak D call: TRBD2 (7 bases). Trimming stripped 3 bases from V and 6 bases from J, with 21 bases between. The germline V gene encodes CDR1 SGHRS and CDR2 YFSETQ. The CDR3 loop spans 16 amino acids.

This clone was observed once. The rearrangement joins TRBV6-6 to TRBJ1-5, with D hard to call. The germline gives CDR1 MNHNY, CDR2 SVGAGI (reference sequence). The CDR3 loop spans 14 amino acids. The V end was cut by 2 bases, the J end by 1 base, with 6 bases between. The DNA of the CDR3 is TGTGCCAGCAGTTACGTAGTAAGCAATCAGCCCCAGCATTTT. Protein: CASSYVVSNQPQHF.

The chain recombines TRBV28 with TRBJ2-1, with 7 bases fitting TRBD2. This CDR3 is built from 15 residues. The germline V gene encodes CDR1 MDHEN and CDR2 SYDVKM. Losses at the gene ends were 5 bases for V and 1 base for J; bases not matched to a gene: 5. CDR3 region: CASSGRAGSYNEQFF. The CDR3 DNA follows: TGTGCCAGCAGTGGGAGAGCGGGGTCCTACAATGAGCAGTTCTTC. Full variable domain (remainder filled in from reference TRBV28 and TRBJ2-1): DVKVTQSSRYLVKRTGEKVFLECVQDMDHENMFWYRQDPGLGLRLIYFSYDVKMKEKGDIPEGYSVSREKKERFSLILESASTNQTSMYLCASSGRAGSYNEQFFGPGTRLTVL.

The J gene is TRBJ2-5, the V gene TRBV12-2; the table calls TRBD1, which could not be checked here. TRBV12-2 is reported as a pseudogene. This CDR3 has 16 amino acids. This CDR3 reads CASRLVPKGQQETQYF. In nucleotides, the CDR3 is TGTGCAAGTCGCTTAGTGCCGAAAGGACAGCAAGAGACCCAGTACTTC.

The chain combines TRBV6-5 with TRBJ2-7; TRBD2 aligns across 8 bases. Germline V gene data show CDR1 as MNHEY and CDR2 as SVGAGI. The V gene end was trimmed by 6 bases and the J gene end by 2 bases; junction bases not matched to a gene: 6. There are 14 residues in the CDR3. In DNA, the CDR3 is TGTGCCAGCAGCTCCGGACTAGCAGCCTACGAGCAGTACTTC. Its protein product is CASSSGLAAYEQYF.

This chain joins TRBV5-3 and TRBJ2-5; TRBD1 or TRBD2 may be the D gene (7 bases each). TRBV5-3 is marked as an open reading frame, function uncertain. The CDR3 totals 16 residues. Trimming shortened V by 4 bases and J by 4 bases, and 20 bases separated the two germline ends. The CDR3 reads CARSSGTAGHVETQYF. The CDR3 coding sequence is TGTGCCAGAAGCAGCGGGACAGCCGGCCATGTAGAGACCCAGTACTTC.

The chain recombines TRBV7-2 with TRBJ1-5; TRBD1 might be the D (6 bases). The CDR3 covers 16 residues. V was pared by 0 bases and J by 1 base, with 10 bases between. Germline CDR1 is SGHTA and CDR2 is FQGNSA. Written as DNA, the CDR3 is TGTGCCAGCAGCTTAGCGGGGGGACAAAGCAATCAGCCCCAGCATTTT. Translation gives CASSLAGGQSNQPQHF. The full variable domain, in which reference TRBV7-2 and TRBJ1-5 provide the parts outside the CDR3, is GAGVSQSPSNKVTEKGKDVELRCDPISGHTALYWYRQSLGQGLEFLIYFQGNSAPDKSGLPSDRFSAERTGGSVSTLTIQRTQQEDSAVYLCASSLAGGQSNQPQHFGDGTRLSIL.